Shown below are 17 T cell receptor beta chains from a single sample sequenced in a study of PD-1 blockade in classical Hodgkin lymphoma. Sequencing was performed with immunoSEQ multiplex PCR; in TCRdb, only in-frame clones are kept and a portion is missing. The repertoire holds 43,000 or so clones, with around 70% as singletons. Every patient experienced relapse after autologous stem cell transplantation, and brentuximab vedotin exposure varied. The material was peripheral blood mononuclear cells (PBMCs), obtained at baseline. Source of these receptors: a human donor with classical Hodgkin lymphoma.

V is TRBV11-2 and J is TRBJ2-7, with D possibly called TRBD1 or TRBD2 (5 bases each). Germline CDR1 reads SGHAT; CDR2 reads FQNNGV. This CDR3 region has 15 residues. The germline V and J ends were trimmed by 5 bases and 5 bases, with 19 bases remaining between them. For the CDR3, the DNA is TGTGCCAGCAGCGCCCGGACGGGGCCCGCTAACGAGCAGTACTTC. Translated, it gives CASSARTGPANEQYF.

The sample holds a few counts of this clone. The chain recombines TRBV19 with TRBJ1-1, with a tentative D call TRBD1 (6 bases). The germline V gene has CDR1 LNHDA and CDR2 SQIVND (reference sequence). The CDR3 contains 15 residues. Between the trimmed V and J ends, which lost 5 bases and 4 bases, there was a span of 17 bases. The CDR3 DNA is TGTGCCAGTAGTTCGCAGACAGGTGGCGGCACTGAAGCTTTCTTT. It yields the protein CASSSQTGGGTEAFF.

The chain links TRBV2 to TRBJ1-2; D uncertain. The CDR3 is 12 residues long. Trimming stripped 6 bases from V and 4 bases from J, with 9 bases between. The V gene's germline CDR1 is SNHLY and CDR2 FYNNEI. The CDR3 here is CASRASPYGYTF. DNA for the CDR3: TGTGCCAGCAGGGCTTCTCCCTATGGCTACACCTTC.

The chain employs TRBV29-1 and TRBJ1-2; TRBD1 matches 9 bases. Germline CDR1 reads SQVTM; CDR2 reads ANQGSEA. The CDR3 consists of 12 residues. V trimming: 6 bases; J trimming: 9 bases; junction bases outside the gene matches: 8. CDR3 sequence reads: CSVMGQGVSYTF. The CDR3 DNA reads as TGCAGCGTGATGGGACAGGGAGTAAGCTACACCTTC.

The chain employs TRBV18 and TRBJ2-7, with 7 bases matching TRBD2. Germline loops: CDR1 KGHSH, CDR2 LQKENI. The CDR3 totals 12 residues. The V and J ends lost 6 bases and 2 bases, in that order; junction bases with no gene match: 1. The CDR3 sequence: CASSGGTYEQYF. CDR3 coding DNA: TGTGCCAGCTCGGGGGGGACCTACGAGCAGTACTTC. The full variable domain, completed using reference TRBV18 and TRBJ2-7, is NAGVMQNPRHLVRRRGQEARLRCSPMKGHSHVYWYRQLPEEGLKFMVYLQKENIIDESGMPKERFSAEFPKEGPSILRIQQVVRGDSAAYFCASSGGTYEQYFGPGTRLTVT.

V is TRBV9 and J is TRBJ2-1; no definite D call. Germline V CDR1 and CDR2: SGDLS, YYNGEE. V gave up 0 bases and J gave up 8 bases, with 6 bases separating them. The CDR3 consists of 12 residues. The CDR3, as DNA: TGTGCCAGCAGCGTAGGAGCCTATGAGCAGTTCTTC. It is translated as CASSVGAYEQFF.

The V and J genes are TRBV19 and TRBJ2-5; 10 nucleotides match TRBD2. The germline CDR1 and CDR2 sequences are LNHDA and SQIVND (reference sequence). The trim removed 2 bases at V and 5 bases at J, leaving 11 bases unmatched. The CDR3 contains 17 residues. The CDR3 DNA reads TGTGCCAGTAGTATACTAGCGGGAGCTCTCGAGAGGGAGACCCAGTACTTC. Amino acids: CASSILAGALERETQYF. Looking up the rest from reference TRBV19 and TRBJ2-5 gives the full variable domain: DGGITQSPKYLFRKEGQNVTLSCEQNLNHDAMYWYRQDPGQGLRLIYYSQIVNDFQKGDIAEGYSVSREKKESFPLTVTSAQKNPTAFYLCASSILAGALERETQYFGPGTRLLVL.

CDR3 sequence: CATNPWGSSYEQYF. The CDR3 DNA sequence: TGTGCCACCAACCCCTGGGGGAGCTCCTACGAGCAGTACTTC. This chain connects TRBV10-3 to TRBJ2-7; D assignment may be TRBD1 or TRBD2 (5 bases each). This CDR3 comprises 14 residues. Deletions cut 10 bases from V and 0 bases from J, with 16 bases between. Germline V lookup: CDR1 ENHRY, CDR2 SYGVKD.

The chain has TRBV5-6 and TRBJ1-6; D not resolved. From germline, CDR1 is SGHDT and CDR2 YYEEEE. Trimming took 4 bases from V and 7 from J, leaving 12 bases between them. The CDR3 is 14 residues long. The CDR3 sequence: CASSGVGVNSPLHF. CDR3 coding DNA: TGTGCCAGCAGCGGGGTTGGGGTGAATTCACCCCTCCACTTT.

The J gene is TRBJ2-7, the V gene TRBV28; D is unclear. Germline V gene lookup returns CDR1 MDHEN and CDR2 SYDVKM. The CDR3 length is 13 residues. Trimming removed 7 bases from V and 0 bases from J, with 10 bases in between. The CDR3 spells CASTLTHSYEQYF. CDR3 in DNA: TGTGCCAGCACCTTGACCCACTCCTACGAGCAGTACTTC.

This chain joins TRBV28 and TRBJ1-3; perhaps TRBD1 as D (5 bases). CDR3 size: 16 residues. Per germline, CDR1 MDHEN and CDR2 SYDVKM. Trimming took 3 bases from V and 8 from J, leaving 20 bases between them. The CDR3 DNA reads TGTGCCAGCAGTTTGAGAGGGGACCTTCCTACAGACACCATATATTTT. Its translation: CASSLRGDLPTDTIYF.

The chain joins TRBV7-9 to TRBJ2-4; unclear D gene. The CDR3 runs 15 residues. Germline V CDR1 and CDR2: SEHNR, FQNEAQ (reference sequence). Trimming stripped 1 base from V and 3 bases from J, with 10 bases between. CDR3 loop: CASSLGTEFKNIQYF. CDR3 in DNA: TGTGCCAGCAGCTTAGGTACAGAATTCAAAAACATTCAGTACTTC.

This chain uses TRBV19 with TRBJ2-1; 15 nucleotides line up with TRBD2. V lost 5 bases to trimming and J lost 9 bases; unmatched junction nucleotides: 11. This CDR3 has 17 amino acids. Germline V gene data show CDR1 as LNHDA and CDR2 as SQIVND (reference sequence). The CDR3 DNA reads TGTGCCAGTAGTCTACGAACACCGGGACTAGCGGGGGGTGAGCAGTTCTTC. This sequence encodes CASSLRTPGLAGGEQFF. The full variable domain, with the rest looked up from reference TRBV19 and TRBJ2-1, is DGGITQSPKYLFRKEGQNVTLSCEQNLNHDAMYWYRQDPGQGLRLIYYSQIVNDFQKGDIAEGYSVSREKKESFPLTVTSAQKNPTAFYLCASSLRTPGLAGGEQFFGPGTRLTVL.

The chain combines TRBV28 with TRBJ1-2, with 7 bases matching TRBD1. The CDR3 extends over 13 amino acids. Trimming took 2 bases from V and 8 from J; bases not matched to a gene: 5. Germline V gene data show CDR1 as MDHEN and CDR2 as SYDVKM. CDR3 in amino acids: CASSLDRVGGYTF. The CDR3 nucleotides are TGTGCCAGCAGTTTAGACAGGGTAGGCGGCTACACCTTC.

The genes are TRBV11-2 and TRBJ1-2, with TRBD1 matching over 8 bases. In germline, CDR1 is SGHAT, CDR2 FQNNGV. This CDR3 is built from 15 residues. The junction had 8 bases not matched to a gene; V was cut back by 1 base and J by 7 bases. The CDR3 DNA reads as TGTGCCAGCAGCTTAGGTTCGGGACAGGTTTTTGGCTACACCTTC. Amino acid sequence: CASSLGSGQVFGYTF.

The sample holds many counts of this clone. This chain uses TRBV7-3 with TRBJ2-2; tentative D call: TRBD2 (6 bases). In germline, CDR1 is SGHTA, CDR2 FQGTGA. The CDR3 totals 16 residues. Trimming pared 1 base from V and 0 bases from J, leaving 9 bases between. The CDR3 bases are TGTGCCAGCAGCTTAAATCCGGGGGCGAACACCGGGGAGCTGTTTTTT. This codes for CASSLNPGANTGELFF.

Of note for this clone: The junction does not match germline at one end; this may be a read error. V usage is TRBV14 and J usage is TRBJ2-2; 8 bases match TRBD2. This CDR3 is 16 amino acids long. Germline loops: CDR1 SGHDN, CDR2 FVKESK. This CDR3 reads CASSSILAVNSGELFF. DNA of the CDR3: TGTGCCAGCAGCTCTATACTAGCGGTGAACAGCGGGGAGCTGTTTTTT.